This T cell receptor (beta chain) emerged from a study of molecular identifiers for immune sequencing clone quantification (dated by TCRdb to the late 2010s). Notes on the research overall: For a replicate experiment, RNA from around 20,000 or 99,000 naive CD8 T cells was divided into five aliquots, and four of the five aliquots were sequenced. This methods study used CD8 T cells to benchmark TCR RNA copy counting and molecular-identifier clustering-based TCR repertoire sequencing (MIDCIRS).

Libraries of naive CD8 T cells were built from anywhere between roughly 17,000 and 1,100,000 sorted cells, with 10%, 30% or 50% of the purified RNA used. On a BD FACSAria II, naive CD8 T cells were FACS-sorted as CD8+CD4-CCR7+CD45RA+ and collected into RLT Plus buffer. Detection sensitivity was tested by spiking Jurkat RNA equal to over 8 TCR copies' worth into samples containing roughly 19,000-1,100,000 naive CD8 T cells. Enrichment of CD8 T cells was done with RosetteSep CD8+ T Cell Enrichment Cocktail plus Ficoll-Paque, and ACK red cell lysis came afterward. The library was built by means of PCR. Sequencing used an Illumina HiSeq 4000. Bulk TCR libraries were made following a previously described method, with the TCR primers given in Table S5. The Qiagen AllPrep DNA/RNA kit was used to purify total RNA. Before analysis, reads from multiple sequencing runs of the same library were pooled. On the study's bioinformatics: Only reads with exact TCR constant sequence were kept, trimmed to 150 nt, and grouped by their 12-nt molecular barcodes. Reads within each barcode group were sub-clustered using a 15% Levenshtein threshold, and quality-weighted consensus sequences were constructed for each RNA molecule. Non-functional sequences were removed, as were lower-count sequences one edit away from another. On the basis of fitting two negative binomial distributions, barcode sub-clusters with fewer than 20% of the maximum read count were discarded. TCRdb handled the public reads itself, with Q25 trimming in fastp and clone calling in MiXCR, and kept productive beta chains. Every distinct CDR3 protein forms one entry, paired with its most common genes and DNA. TCRdb, not the original authors, processed these V and J calls. Counted in this sample were 600,000 to 650,000 distinct CDR3 sequences; less than 20% of them appeared once. The top ten hold around 0.9% of the sample.

This clonotype was counted a single time. Its cognate antigen has yet to be identified. This may be a read error: a much more frequent sequence differs by one nucleotide. Summary of the overall study and its limitations: Modeling indicated about 3 TCR RNA copies recovered per cell, compared with 7.5 to 10 by digital PCR, which implies a capture efficiency of around 30%. Clones above 20 RNA copies held over 97% of molecules in CMV-specific effector cells but under 1% in naive cells. When barcode sub-clustering was not used, chimeric consensus sequences inflated TCR diversity, with chimeras reaching as high as 47%. A single cell's worth of spiked-in Jurkat TCR RNA was reported detectable even among approximately 930,000 naive CD8 T cells. Spiked-in Jurkat TCR RNA (10 copies' worth), which is not part of the donor repertoire, was contained in the naive libraries. Highly expanded clone sizes could be underestimated because identical TCR molecules may share a barcode.

CDR1 PRHDT and CDR2 FYEKMQ were looked up in the germline V gene (reference sequence). The cysteine opens and the phenylalanine closes a CDR3 of 14 amino acids. Only the CDR3 portion is preserved as DNA: 42 bases, with reading frame beginning at the first base. The sequence was obtained from a human donor in good health. Some libraries in this study had Jurkat cell RNA spiked in. The V gene is TRBV13 and the J gene is TRBJ2-7; TRBD1 fits 7 bases in the junction. Material for sequencing was naive CD8+ T cells from blood, with Jurkat cell RNA spiked in. The cell subset or site label, read with the paper, signifies: FACS-sorted CD8+CD4-CCR7+CD45RA+ naive T cells. The nucleotide sequence is given as TGTGTCAGCAGCCTGGTAGACAGGGATCACGAGCAGTACTTC. This gives the protein CVSSLVDRDHEQYF.